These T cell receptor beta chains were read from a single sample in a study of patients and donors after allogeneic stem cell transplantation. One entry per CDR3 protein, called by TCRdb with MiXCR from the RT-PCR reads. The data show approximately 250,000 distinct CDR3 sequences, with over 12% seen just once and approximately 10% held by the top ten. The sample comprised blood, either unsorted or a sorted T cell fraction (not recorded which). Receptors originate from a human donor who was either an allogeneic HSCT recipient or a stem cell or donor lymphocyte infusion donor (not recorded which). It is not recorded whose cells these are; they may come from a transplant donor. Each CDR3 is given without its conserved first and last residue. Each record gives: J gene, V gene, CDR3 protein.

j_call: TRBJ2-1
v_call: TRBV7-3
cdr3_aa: ASSTQDGLAATNEQF

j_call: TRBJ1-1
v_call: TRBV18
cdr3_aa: ASSPRGGRIEAF

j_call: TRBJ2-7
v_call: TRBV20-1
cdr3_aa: SAKGEGQPKTEQY

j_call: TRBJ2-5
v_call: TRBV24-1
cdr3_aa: ATSAMTGYKETQY

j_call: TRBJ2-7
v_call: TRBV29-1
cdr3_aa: SVAPTAHEQY

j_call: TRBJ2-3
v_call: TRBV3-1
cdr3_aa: ASSLKGLSTDTQY

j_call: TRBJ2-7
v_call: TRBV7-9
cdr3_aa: ASSQEGPAEQY

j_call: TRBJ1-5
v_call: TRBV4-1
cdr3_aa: ASSQDRGVQPQH

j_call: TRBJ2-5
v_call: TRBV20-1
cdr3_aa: SARISSGQETQY

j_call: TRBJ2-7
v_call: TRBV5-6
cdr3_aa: ASSLDHNSYEQY

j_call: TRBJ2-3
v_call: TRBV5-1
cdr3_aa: ASSGGQGLTDTQY

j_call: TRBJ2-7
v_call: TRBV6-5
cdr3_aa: ASSYGTNPSYEQY

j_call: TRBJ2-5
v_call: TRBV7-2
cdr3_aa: ASSRQGGRTQY

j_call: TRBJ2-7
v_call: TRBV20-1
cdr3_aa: SAKGQDSYEQY

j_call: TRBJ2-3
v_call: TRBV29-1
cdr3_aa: SVEGGLAGEFTDTQY

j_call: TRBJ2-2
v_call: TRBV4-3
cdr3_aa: ASSQDNTVTTLVSGGELF

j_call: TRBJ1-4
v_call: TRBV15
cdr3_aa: ATSRDPGGEKLF

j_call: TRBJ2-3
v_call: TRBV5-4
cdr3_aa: ASSPTQRDRVRTDTQY

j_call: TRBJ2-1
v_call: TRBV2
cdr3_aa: ASSGDGNEQF

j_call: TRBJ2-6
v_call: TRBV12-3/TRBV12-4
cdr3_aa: ASRPNHGTASSGANVLT

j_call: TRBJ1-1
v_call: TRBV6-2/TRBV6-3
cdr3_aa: ASGEGAEAF

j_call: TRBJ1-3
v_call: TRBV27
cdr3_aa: ASSPLTRGNTIY

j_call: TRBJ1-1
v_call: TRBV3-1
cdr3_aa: ASSQVFWGRTEAF

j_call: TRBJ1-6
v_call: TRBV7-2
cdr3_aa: ASSYLSPGSPLH

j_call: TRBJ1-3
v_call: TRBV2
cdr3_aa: ASSEFSAGPSGNTIY

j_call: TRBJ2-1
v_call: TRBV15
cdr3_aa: ATSRVGTGANEQF

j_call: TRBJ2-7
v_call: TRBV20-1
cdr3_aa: SAREQGVYEQY

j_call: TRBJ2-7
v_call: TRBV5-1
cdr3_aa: ASSLAIPGQYSYEQY

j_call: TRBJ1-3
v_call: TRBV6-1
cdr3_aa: ASRATMGGNTIY

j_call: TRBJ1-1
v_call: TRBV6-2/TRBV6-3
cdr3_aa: ASRKQGSMGTEAF

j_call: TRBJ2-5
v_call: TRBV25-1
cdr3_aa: ASSGWTGFETQY

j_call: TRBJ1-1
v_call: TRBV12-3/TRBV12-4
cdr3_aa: ASSLGPPGRTEAF

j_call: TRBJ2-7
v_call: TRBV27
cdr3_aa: ASSLGQVRNEQY

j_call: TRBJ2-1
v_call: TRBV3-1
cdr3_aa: ASSPPSSGGYNEQF

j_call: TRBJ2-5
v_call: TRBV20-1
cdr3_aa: SAPPATSGETQY

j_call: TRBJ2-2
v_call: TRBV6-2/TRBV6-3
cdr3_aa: ASSYGGRKNTGELF

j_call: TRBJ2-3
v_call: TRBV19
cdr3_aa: ASSIADTLAGWDTQY

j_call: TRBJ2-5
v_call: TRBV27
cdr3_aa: ASSFKGPQETQY